The present entry profiles one TCR beta chain with its context. Antigen: not known. CDR1 and CDR2 from the germline V gene are SQVTM and ANQGSEA. Trimming pared 7 bases from V and 4 bases from J, leaving 16 bases between. The CDR3 sequence is 13 residues long. Sequencing was performed with immunoSEQ multiplex PCR; in TCRdb, only in-frame clones are kept and a portion is missing. The sample records 65,000 to 90,000 clones, 65% to 90% being singletons. The data originate from a study of OX40 agonist ivuxolimab in advanced cancers. At the level of the study: The dose-escalation cohort had hepatocellular carcinoma, melanoma, renal cell or head and neck cancer. Past anti-PD-1, anti-PD-L1 or anti-CTLA-4 therapy was accepted, and 40% had received some.

Study outcomes and limitations: The average count of expanded clones was higher among CD8+ T cells than among CD4+.

Patients with a history of autoimmune disease or on systemic immunosuppression were excluded. The TCR comes from an adult with an advanced solid tumor such as melanoma, head and neck, liver or kidney cancer. This chain links TRBV29-1 with TRBJ1-1; no clear D. The sample in question was CD4+ or CD8+ T cells sorted from blood, obtained in a trial of the OX40 agonist ivuxolimab. The CDR3 region has the DNA TGCAGCGGGTCAACAGTTATAGGCACTGAAGCTTTCTTT. It translates to CSGSTVIGTEAFF. The full variable domain, completed using reference TRBV29-1 and TRBJ1-1, is SAVISQKPSRDICQRGTSLTIQCQVDSQVTMMFWYRQQPGQSLTLIATANQGSEATYESGFVIDKFPISRPNLTFSTLTVSNMSPEDSSIYLCSGSTVIGTEAFFGQGTRLTVV.